Here is one T cell receptor (beta chain) with its context. This clonotype has a count of ten or more. Its cognate antigen has yet to be identified. Qualities for individual bases were not recorded, and no much larger clone is one base off. This record comes from a study of T-cell reconstitution after alpha-beta-depleted transplantation in children listed by TCRdb under 2016. As for the study more broadly: The study quantitatively tracked T-cell immune reconstitution after TCRalphabeta/CD19-depleted allogeneic hematopoietic cell transplantation in children using TCR repertoire profiling.

Reading from cysteine to phenylalanine, the CDR3 counts 14 amino acids. Only CDR3 DNA remains: 42 bases, in frame from the first base. Via the germline V gene, CDR1 is SGHTA and CDR2 FQGNSA. V loses 2 bases of germline sequence and J loses 7 bases, and the interval between the two ends is 12 bases. Receptors were amplified or captured by PCR. TCRdb shows the sequencer as Illumina HiSeq 2500. To normalize quantification of the TCRbeta repertoire, the TCR libraries were built with molecular barcoding that relied on unique molecular identifiers. The raw public reads went through TCRdb reprocessing: fastp at Q25, MiXCR clone calling, in-frame beta chains kept. CDR3 protein duplicates are merged, each entry listing the most common genes and DNA. In all, the sample holds 600,000 to 700,000 distinct CDR3 sequences, and approximately 17% of those were seen once. The ten top clones hold 1.1% of the sample.

The chain uses TRBV7-2 and TRBJ2-1, with the identity of the D gene unclear. Sequenced material: PBMCs from the stem cell graft donor, taken from the stem cell graft. The TCR was taken from a human donor who donated a stem cell graft to a child with acute myeloid leukemia. CDR3 reads: CASSLWWDINEQFF. The DNA is TGTGCCAGCAGCTTATGGTGGGATATTAATGAGCAGTTCTTC.